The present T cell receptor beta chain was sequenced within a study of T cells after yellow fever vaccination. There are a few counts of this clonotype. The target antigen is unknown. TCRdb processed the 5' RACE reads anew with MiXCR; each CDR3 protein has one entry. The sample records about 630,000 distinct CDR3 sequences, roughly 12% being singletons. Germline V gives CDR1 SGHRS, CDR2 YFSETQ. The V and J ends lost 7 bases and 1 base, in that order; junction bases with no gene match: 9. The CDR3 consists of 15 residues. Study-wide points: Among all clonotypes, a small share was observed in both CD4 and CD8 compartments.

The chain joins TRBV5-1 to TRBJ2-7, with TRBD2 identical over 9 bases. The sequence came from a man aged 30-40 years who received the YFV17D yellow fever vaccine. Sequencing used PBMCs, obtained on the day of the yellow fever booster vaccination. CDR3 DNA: TGCGCCAGCGGACTTAGCGGGAGCTTATCCTACGAGCAGTACTTC. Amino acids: CASGLSGSLSYEQYF.